There are a few counts of the clone carrying this T cell receptor (beta chain). What it recognizes is unknown. The record originates from a study of a mutant IDH1 vaccine in newly diagnosed glioma. The wider study: Vaccination of patients was performed eight times, in weeks 1, 3, 5, 7, 11, 15, 19 and 23. Of treated patients, approximately 60% were men and approximately 40% women, averaging around 39 years.

Sequencing was performed with immunoSEQ multiplex PCR; in TCRdb, only in-frame clones are kept and a portion is missing. The data hold roughly 74,000 clones, with more than 70% observed a single time. Time point given: week 23, last vaccination. The study gave 300 ug of mutant IDH1 20-mer peptide per vaccine dose, with topical imiquimod. Germline loops: CDR1 SGDLS, CDR2 YYNGEE. V was pared by 4 bases and J by 14 bases, with 27 bases between. This CDR3 is built from 15 residues. The source is a woman between 45 and 60 years old with glioma. The sample in question was PBMCs, obtained from a glioma patient whose treatment included an IDH1 peptide vaccine. The chain employs TRBV9 and TRBJ1-2, with D possibly TRBD1 on 6 matching bases. In nucleotides, the CDR3 is TGTGCCAGCAGCATTATAGGACAGTCTTTGACGTTTATAACCTTC. Its protein is CASSIIGQSLTFITF.